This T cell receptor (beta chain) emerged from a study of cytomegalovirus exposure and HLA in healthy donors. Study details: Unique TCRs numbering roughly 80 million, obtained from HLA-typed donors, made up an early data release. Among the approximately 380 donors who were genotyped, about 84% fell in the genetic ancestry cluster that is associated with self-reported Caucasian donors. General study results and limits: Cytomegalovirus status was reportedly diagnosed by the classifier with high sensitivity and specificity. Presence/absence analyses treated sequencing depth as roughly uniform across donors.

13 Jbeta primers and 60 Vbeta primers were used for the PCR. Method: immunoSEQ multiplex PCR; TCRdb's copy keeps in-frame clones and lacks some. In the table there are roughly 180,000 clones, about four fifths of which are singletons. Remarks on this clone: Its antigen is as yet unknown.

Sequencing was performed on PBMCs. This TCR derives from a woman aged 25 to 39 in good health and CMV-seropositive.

This chain's CDR3 is CASSDFSGNGDTQYF. CDR3 DNA: TGTGCCAGCAGTGATTTTAGCGGGAATGGAGATACGCAGTATTTT. The rearrangement uses TRBV2 and TRBJ2-3; 8 bases are shared with TRBD2. The CDR3 totals 15 residues. Germline values: CDR1 SNHLY, CDR2 FYNNEI. Trimming removed 3 bases from V and 5 bases from J; junction bases left unmatched: 7.